This T cell receptor (beta chain) came from a study of OX40 agonist ivuxolimab in advanced cancers. This clone is a singleton in its sample. Measured with immunoSEQ multiplex PCR; TCRdb has only the in-frame clones, and not every one. The profile shows more than 70,000 clones, about nine tenths of them singletons. Germline CDR1 SGDLS, CDR2 YYNGEE. CDR3 length: 15 amino acids. J lost 3 bases, V lost 4 bases, and 6 bases had no gene match. This sequence originates from an adult with an advanced solid tumor such as melanoma, head and neck, liver or kidney cancer. The chain has TRBV9 and TRBJ2-7; 11 nucleotides line up with TRBD2. Specimen: CD4+ or CD8+ T cells sorted from blood, collected in a trial of the OX40 agonist ivuxolimab. In DNA, the CDR3 is TGTGCCAGCAGCAGGGGACTAGCGGCTAGCTACGAGCAGTACTTC. Translation gives CASSRGLAASYEQYF.